The sequence of this TCR beta chain was determined in a study of Graves' ophthalmopathy and Graves' hyperthyroidism. General study results and limits: As the model predicted ophthalmopathy progression, it achieved a sensitivity of about 71% and a specificity of around 72%.

Germline-derived CDR1 and CDR2 are SNHLY and FYNNEI. Between the trimmed V and J ends, which lost 1 base and 7 bases, there was a span of 14 bases. The length of the CDR3 is 15 residues. The authors enrolled newly diagnosed hyperthyroidism patients aged 18 to 65 with under 2 months' duration. RNA served as the template for amplifying TCR beta CDR3 regions. In the first round, RT-PCR was carried out with HTBI primers, and a multiplex PCR formed the second round. TCRdb reanalysed the multiplex PCR reads using MiXCR and keeps one entry per CDR3 protein. This table has about 550,000 distinct CDR3 sequences, under 45% appearing once. A remark on this clonotype: The antigen remains unidentified.

This clonotype was obtained from an adult man with Graves' hyperthyroidism. The V and J genes are TRBV2 and TRBJ1-5; tentative D call: TRBD1 (6 bases). Sequenced input: peripheral blood or thyroid tissue (not recorded which). The CDR3: CASSEGVGGQQPQHF. As DNA, the CDR3 is TGTGCCAGCAGTGAAGGGGTGGGGGGCCAACAGCCCCAGCATTTT. Full variable domain (outside the CDR3, taken from reference TRBV2 and TRBJ1-5): EPEVTQTPSHQVTQMGQEVILRCVPISNHLYFYWYRQILGQKVEFLVSFYNNEISEKSEIFDDQFSVERPDGSNFTLKIRSTKLEDSAMYFCASSEGVGGQQPQHFGDGTRLSIL.